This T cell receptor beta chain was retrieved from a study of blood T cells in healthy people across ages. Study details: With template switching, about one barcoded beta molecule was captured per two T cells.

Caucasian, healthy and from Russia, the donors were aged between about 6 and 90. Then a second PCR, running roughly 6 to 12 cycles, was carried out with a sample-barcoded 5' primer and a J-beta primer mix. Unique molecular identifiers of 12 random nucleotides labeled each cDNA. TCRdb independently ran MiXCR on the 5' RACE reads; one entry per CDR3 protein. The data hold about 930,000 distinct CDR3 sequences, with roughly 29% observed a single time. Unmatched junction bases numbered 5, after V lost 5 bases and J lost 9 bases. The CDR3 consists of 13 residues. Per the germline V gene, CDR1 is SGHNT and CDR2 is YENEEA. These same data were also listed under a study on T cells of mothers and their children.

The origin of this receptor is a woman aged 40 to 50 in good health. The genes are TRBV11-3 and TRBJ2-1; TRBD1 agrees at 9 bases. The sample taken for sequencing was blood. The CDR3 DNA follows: TGTGCCAGCAGCCCGGGACAGGGAGTTGAGCAGTTCTTC. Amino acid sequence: CASSPGQGVEQFF. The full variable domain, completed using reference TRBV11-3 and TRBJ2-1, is EAGVVQSPRYKIIEKKQPVAFWCNPISGHNTLYWYLQNLGQGPELLIRYENEEAVDDSQLPKDRFSAERLKGVDSTLKIQPAELGDSAVYLCASSPGQGVEQFFGPGTRLTVL.